The 12 T cell receptor beta chains below all came from one sample that was sequenced in a study of cytomegalovirus exposure and HLA in healthy donors. The PCR used 60 Vbeta and 13 Jbeta primers. Measured with immunoSEQ multiplex PCR; TCRdb has only the in-frame clones, and not every one. Here the sample spans around 29,000 clones, roughly 60% being singletons. Sequencing was performed on PBMCs. These receptors all come from a male donor in good health and CMV-seropositive.

V usage is TRBV30 and J usage is TRBJ1-1, with D perhaps matching TRBD1 (5 bases). CDR1 is GTSNPN, CDR2 SVGIG, per germline (reference sequence). V lost 2 bases and J lost 6, with 25 bases in between. The CDR3 runs 17 residues. CDR3 nucleotide sequence: TGTGCCTGGAGTAGTGGGGGGAAGAGCAGTTTGCTCGCTGAAGCTTTCTTT. Residues: CAWSSGGKSSLLAEAFF. Together with reference TRBV30 and TRBJ1-1, the CDR3 gives the full variable domain: SQTIHQWPATLVQPVGSPLSLECTVEGTSNPNLYWYRQAAGRGLQLLFYSVGIGQISSEVPQNLSASRPQDRQFILSSKKLLLSDSGFYLCAWSSGGKSSLLAEAFFGQGTRLTVV.

This clone was observed a handful of times. The chain couples TRBV28 to TRBJ2-7, with a possible D match to TRBD1 (5 bases). The CDR3 runs 12 residues. Germline V gene sequence: CDR1 MDHEN, CDR2 SYDVKM. Trimming removed 3 bases at V and 5 bases at J, with 8 bases between. The CDR3 loop reads CASSLAGNEQYF. In nucleotides, the CDR3 is TGTGCCAGCAGTTTGGCAGGGAACGAGCAGTACTTC.

This sequence joins TRBV30 and TRBJ2-2, with 14 bases identical to TRBD2. Germline values: CDR1 GTSNPN, CDR2 SVGIG (reference sequence). V dropped 5 bases and J dropped 5; count of bases not matched to a gene: 4. The CDR3 loop spans 15 amino acids. The CDR3 loop reads CAWAGLAGVTGELFF. The CDR3 DNA reads as TGTGCCTGGGCGGGACTAGCGGGAGTGACCGGGGAGCTGTTTTTT.

The gene calls are TRBV28 and TRBJ2-3; the D is unclear. The CDR3 has 15 residues. The V end lost 3 bases, the J end lost 5 bases, and 15 bases lay between the germline ends. Germline V gene data show CDR1 as MDHEN and CDR2 as SYDVKM. Here the CDR3 reads CASSFPLGRVDTQYF. The CDR3 nucleotides read TGTGCCAGCAGTTTTCCCCTAGGTCGGGTAGATACGCAGTATTTT.

J is TRBJ2-6 and V is TRBV9; no firm D call. The CDR3 loop spans 15 amino acids. V was cut by 2 bases and J by 0 bases, with 6 bases left in between. From germline, CDR1 is SGDLS and CDR2 YYNGEE. Here the CDR3 reads CASSVSDSGANVLTF. In nucleotides, the CDR3 is TGTGCCAGCAGCGTCAGCGACTCTGGGGCCAACGTCCTGACTTTC.

CDR3 nucleotide sequence: TGCAGCGTTGCATCCCCTAGACAGTCCTCCTACGAGCAGTACTTC. It codes for CSVASPRQSSYEQYF. The V gene is TRBV29-1, the J gene TRBJ2-7, with TRBD1 as a possible D gene (5 bases). The ends were cut back, 4 bases at V and 0 bases at J, with 16 bases in the middle. The CDR3 sequence is 15 residues long. In germline, CDR1 is SQVTM, CDR2 ANQGSEA.

This clone appeared a few times. The chain combines TRBV7-3 with TRBJ2-7; D remains ambiguous. V was pared by 2 bases and J by 0 bases, with 5 bases between. This CDR3 is built from 13 residues. Germline V gene lookup returns CDR1 SGHTA and CDR2 FQGTGA. DNA of the CDR3: TGTGCCAGCAGCTTACAGGCCTCCTACGAGCAGTACTTC. Its protein product is CASSLQASYEQYF.

This chain links TRBV5-4 with TRBJ1-5; D unresolved. The V end was cut by 4 bases, the J end by 2 bases, with 7 bases between. The CDR3 totals 13 residues. Germline V lookup: CDR1 SGHNT, CDR2 YYREEE (reference sequence). CDR3 loop: CASSRGRNQPQHF. The CDR3 nucleotides are TGTGCCAGCAGCCGAGGGCGCAATCAGCCCCAGCATTTT. The full variable domain, rest sourced from reference TRBV5-4 and TRBJ1-5, is ETGVTQSPTHLIKTRGQQVTLRCSSQSGHNTVSWYQQALGQGPQFIFQYYREEENGRGNFPPRFSGLQFPNYSSELNVNALELDDSALYLCASSRGRNQPQHFGDGTRLSIL.

As concerns this clone: Relative to the germline gene, one junction end is altered; a read error may explain this. The sample contains more than one DNA sequence encoding this CDR3. This chain's CDR3 is CASSPGTGGETQYF. The CDR3 DNA reads TGCGCCAGCAGCCCCGGGACAGGCGGAGAGACCCAATACTTC. The J gene is TRBJ2-5, the V gene TRBV5-1; 8 positions agree with TRBD1. This CDR3 spans 14 amino acids. Germline V gives CDR1 SGHRS, CDR2 YFSETQ. The full variable domain, with the rest looked up from reference TRBV5-1 and TRBJ2-5, is KAGVTQTPRYLIKTRGQQVTLSCSPISGHRSVSWYQQTPGQGLQFLFEYFSETQRNKGNFPGRFSGRQFSNSRSEMNVSTLELGDSALYLCASSPGTGGETQYFGPGTRLLVL.

This clone was detected only a few times. The junction departs from germline at one end; a sequencing error may be responsible. The V and J genes are TRBV28 and TRBJ1-5; D not resolved. Germline V gene sequence: CDR1 MDHEN, CDR2 SYDVKM. This CDR3 region has 14 residues. Here the CDR3 reads CASSPAPVRQRQHF. In DNA, the CDR3 is TGTGCCAGCAGTCCCGCCCCTGTCCGGCAGCGCCAGCATTTT. The full variable domain, with the rest looked up from reference TRBV28 and TRBJ1-5, is DVKVTQSSRYLVKRTGEKVFLECVQDMDHENMFWYRQDPGLGLRLIYFSYDVKMKEKGDIPEGYSVSREKKERFSLILESASTNQTSMYLCASSPAPVRQRQHFGDGTRLSIL.

The chain employs TRBV29-1 and TRBJ1-1; TRBD1 is a possible D gene (5 bases). Germline V gives CDR1 SQVTM, CDR2 ANQGSEA. The CDR3 runs to 10 residues. Trimming cost V 4 bases and J 6 bases, with 6 bases left between them. The CDR3 DNA follows: TGCAGCGTTGGGACACCTGAAGCTTTCTTT. Translation: CSVGTPEAFF.

The chain uses TRBV2 and TRBJ1-1; D gene uncertain. Trimming took 2 bases from V and 1 from J, leaving 11 bases between them. Germline values: CDR1 SNHLY, CDR2 FYNNEI. There are 15 residues in the CDR3. CDR3 in amino acids: CASSEMASGNTEAFF. The CDR3 DNA follows: TGTGCCAGCAGTGAAATGGCCAGCGGGAACACTGAAGCTTTCTTT.